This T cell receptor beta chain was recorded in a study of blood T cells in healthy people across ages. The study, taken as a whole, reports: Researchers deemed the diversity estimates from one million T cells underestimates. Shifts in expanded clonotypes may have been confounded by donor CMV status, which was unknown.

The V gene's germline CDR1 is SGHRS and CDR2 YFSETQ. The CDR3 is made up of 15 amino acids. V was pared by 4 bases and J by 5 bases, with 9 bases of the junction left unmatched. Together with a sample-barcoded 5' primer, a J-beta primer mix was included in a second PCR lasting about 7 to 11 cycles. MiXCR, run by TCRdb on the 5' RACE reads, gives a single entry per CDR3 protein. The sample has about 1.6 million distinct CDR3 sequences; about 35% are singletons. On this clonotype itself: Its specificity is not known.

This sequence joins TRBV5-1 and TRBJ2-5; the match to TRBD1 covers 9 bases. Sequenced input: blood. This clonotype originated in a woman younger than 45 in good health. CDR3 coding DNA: TGCGCCAGCAGCCCGCAGGACAGGGGCGTGGAGACCCAGTACTTC. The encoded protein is CASSPQDRGVETQYF.